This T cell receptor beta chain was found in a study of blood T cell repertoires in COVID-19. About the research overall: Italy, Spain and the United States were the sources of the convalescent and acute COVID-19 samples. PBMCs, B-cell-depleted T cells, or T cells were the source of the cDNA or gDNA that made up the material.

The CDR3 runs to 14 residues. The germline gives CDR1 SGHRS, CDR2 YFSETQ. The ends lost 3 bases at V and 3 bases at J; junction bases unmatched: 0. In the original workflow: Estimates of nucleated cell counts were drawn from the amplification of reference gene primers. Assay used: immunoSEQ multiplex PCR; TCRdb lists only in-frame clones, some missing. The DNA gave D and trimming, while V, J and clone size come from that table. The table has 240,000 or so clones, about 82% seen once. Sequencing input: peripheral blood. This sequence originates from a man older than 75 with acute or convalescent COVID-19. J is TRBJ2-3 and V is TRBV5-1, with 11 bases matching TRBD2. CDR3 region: CASSWTSGTDTQYF. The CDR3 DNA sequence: TGCGCCAGCAGCTGGACTAGCGGGACAGATACGCAGTATTTT.